This T cell receptor beta chain was sequenced for a study of T cells in tumors after PD-1 blockade. Overall study context: Patients received pembrolizumab 200 mg every 3 weeks or cemiplimab 350 mg every 2 weeks. A subset received ongoing vismodegib 150 mg daily alongside anti-PD-1 therapy.

Assay used: immunoSEQ multiplex PCR; TCRdb lists only in-frame clones, some missing. The sample has a few thousand clones; approximately 80% are singletons. The CDR3 runs 16 residues. After removal of 0 bases from V and 3 bases from J, the junction contained 7 bases not matched to a gene. Looked up from germline, CDR1 is SGHVS and CDR2 is FQNEAQ. The starting material was PBMCs, obtained after anti-PD-1 therapy. The V gene is TRBV7-8, the J gene TRBJ2-5; 7 bases align to TRBD2. The clonotype comes from a human donor with advanced basal cell or squamous cell carcinoma (not recorded which). The CDR3 coding sequence is TGTGCCAGCAGCTTAGCTGGTGTGCGGGGGAAAGAGACCCAGTACTTC. This encodes CASSLAGVRGKETQYF.